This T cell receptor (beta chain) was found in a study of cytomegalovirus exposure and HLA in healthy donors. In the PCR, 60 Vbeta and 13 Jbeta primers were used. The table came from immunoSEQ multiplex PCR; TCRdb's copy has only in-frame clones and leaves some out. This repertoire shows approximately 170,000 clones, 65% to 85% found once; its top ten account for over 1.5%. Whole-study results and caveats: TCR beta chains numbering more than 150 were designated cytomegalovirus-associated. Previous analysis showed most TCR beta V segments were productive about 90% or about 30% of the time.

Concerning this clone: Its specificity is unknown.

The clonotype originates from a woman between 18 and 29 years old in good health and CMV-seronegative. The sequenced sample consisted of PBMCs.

The CDR3 region is CASSLEANSYNEQFF. CDR3 DNA: TGTGCCAGCAGCCTCGAAGCCAACTCCTACAATGAGCAGTTCTTC. The V call is TRBV5-4, the J call TRBJ2-1, with no clear D. Per the germline V gene, CDR1 is SGHNT and CDR2 is YYREEE (reference sequence). Trimming took off 4 bases at V and 0 bases at J, with 11 bases between the two ends. The CDR3 extends over 15 amino acids.